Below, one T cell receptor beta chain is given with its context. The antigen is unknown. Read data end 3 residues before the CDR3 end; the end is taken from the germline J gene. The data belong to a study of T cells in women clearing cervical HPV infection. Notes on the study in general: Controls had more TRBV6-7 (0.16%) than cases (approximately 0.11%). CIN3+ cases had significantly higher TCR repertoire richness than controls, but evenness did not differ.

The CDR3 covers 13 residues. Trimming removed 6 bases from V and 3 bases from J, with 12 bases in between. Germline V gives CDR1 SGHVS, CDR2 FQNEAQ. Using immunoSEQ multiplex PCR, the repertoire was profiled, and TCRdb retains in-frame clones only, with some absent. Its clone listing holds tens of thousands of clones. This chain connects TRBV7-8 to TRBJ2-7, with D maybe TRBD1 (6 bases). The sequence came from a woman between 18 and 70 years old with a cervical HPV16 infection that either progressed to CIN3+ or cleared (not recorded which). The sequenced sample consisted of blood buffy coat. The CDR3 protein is CASSAGALYEQYF. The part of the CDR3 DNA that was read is TGTGCCAGCAGTGCAGGGGCACTCTACGAG.